This is a list of T cell receptor beta chains from one sample in a study of T cell responses to AZD1222 COVID-19 vaccine. The repertoire was sequenced with immunoSEQ multiplex PCR; TCRdb's copy has only in-frame clones and lacks some. The table shows approximately 150,000 clones, with roughly nine tenths occurring only once. Sequences were derived from peripheral blood, sampled on day 0 of AZD1222 vaccination. The receptors originated from an adult in good health. Both conserved end residues are part of each CDR3. The D gene is left open where the match is weak. Clone size is not always given. Where it is, it says once, few, many or a class for expanded clones.

D	V	size	J	DNA	CDR3
TRBD2	TRBV7-2	NA	TRBJ2-4	TGTGCCAGCAGCCTTGGTCCCGGGACTAGCGGGAGCTACATTCAGTACTTC	CASSLGPGTSGSYIQYF
TRBD1	TRBV28	NA	TRBJ2-1	TGTGCCAGCAGCCCGCTGGGACAGGGATACAATGAGCAGTTCTTC	CASSPLGQGYNEQFF
NA	TRBV7-3	NA	TRBJ1-1	TGTGCCAGCAGCTCCACGGACAGCACTGAAGCTTTCTTT	CASSSTDSTEAFF
TRBD2	TRBV18	NA	TRBJ2-3	TGTGCCAGCTCACCACGGGCAGCGGGGCTCACAGATACGCAGTATTTT	CASSPRAAGLTDTQYF
NA	TRBV2	NA	TRBJ1-2	TGTGCCAGCACCCCGGACCGAAGGCTCCAGAGGGGCTACACCTTC	CASTPDRRLQRGYTF
TRBD1	TRBV4-3	NA	TRBJ1-2	TGCGCCAGCAGAATCATGGACAGGGCTCACTATGGCTACACCTTC	CASRIMDRAHYGYTF
NA	TRBV3-1/TRBV3-2	NA	TRBJ1-6	TGTGCCAGCAGCCGGAGGGGTGGCTCCTATAATTCACCCCTCCACTTT	CASSRRGGSYNSPLHF
NA	TRBV2	NA	TRBJ2-1	TGTGCCAGCACCGGTCCAAGAGGGTTTATTGGCAATGAGCAGTTCTTC	CASTGPRGFIGNEQFF
NA	TRBV2	NA	TRBJ2-3	TGTGCCAGCAGGGAAGAGGCTGGCGGGGGGACAGGGTCCACAGATACGCAGTATTTT	CASREEAGGGTGSTDTQYF
NA	TRBV2	NA	TRBJ2-7	TGTGCCAGCCATAGAGTCCTCTACGAGCAGTACTTC	CASHRVLYEQYF
NA	TRBV28	NA	TRBJ1-5	TGTGCCAGCAGTTCCCCCCAGGACCCCCAGCATTTT	CASSSPQDPQHF
TRBD1	TRBV11-3	NA	TRBJ2-7	TGTGCCAGCAGCTTGACAGGGGGAAACGAGCAGTACTTC	CASSLTGGNEQYF
NA	TRBV14	NA	TRBJ1-4	TGTGCCAGCAGCCTCACAGGGTGGAATGAAAAACTGTTTTTT	CASSLTGWNEKLFF
TRBD1	TRBV3-1/TRBV3-2	NA	TRBJ2-1	TGTGCCAGCAGCCAATGGACAGGGGACAATGAGCAGTTCTTC	CASSQWTGDNEQFF
NA	TRBV10-3	NA	TRBJ1-2	TGTGCCATCAGTGAGGTCGGGGGGAGGGAAGGCTACACCTTC	CAISEVGGREGYTF
NA	TRBV5-1	NA	TRBJ2-1	TGCGCCAGCACCAATCCTATCTACAATGAGCAGTTCTTC	CASTNPIYNEQFF
NA	TRBV7-6	NA	TRBJ2-5	TGTGCCAGCAGCTCAAAGAAGGGGTGGGAGACCCAGTACTTC	CASSSKKGWETQYF
NA	TRBV12-3/TRBV12-4	NA	TRBJ1-1	TGTGCCAGCAGTTTTTCGAACACTGAAGCTTTCTTT	CASSFSNTEAFF
TRBD2	TRBV7-2	NA	TRBJ2-1	TGTGCCAGCAGCTTGGAGCGGGGGCTCTACAATGAGCAGTTCTTC	CASSLERGLYNEQFF
TRBD1	TRBV28	NA	TRBJ1-5	TGTGCCAGCAGCCGACCGACAGGGGACAATCAGCCCCAGCATTTT	CASSRPTGDNQPQHF
TRBD2	TRBV29-1	NA	TRBJ2-1	TGCAGCGTTGAGGCCCGACTAGCGGGGAGCCTTTACAATGAGCAGTTCTTC	CSVEARLAGSLYNEQFF
TRBD2	TRBV15	NA	TRBJ2-1	TGTGCCACCAGTGGAAGCTACGGGGGGTCCTACAATGAGCAGTTCTTC	CATSGSYGGSYNEQFF
TRBD1	TRBV10-3	NA	TRBJ1-5	TGTGCCATCGGGACAGATAATCAGCCCCAGCATTTT	CAIGTDNQPQHF
NA	TRBV6-4	NA	TRBJ2-1	TGTGCCAGCAGTGTCGTGGGAGGGGGCAATGAGCAGTTCTTC	CASSVVGGGNEQFF
TRBD1	TRBV6-4	few	TRBJ2-7	TGTGCCAGCATTCCTGCCGGGACAGGGGGTTCCTACGAGCAGTACTTC	CASIPAGTGGSYEQYF
NA	TRBV7-9	NA	TRBJ1-1	TGTGCCAGCAGCTTACCTCTAGGGCTGAACACTGAAGCTTTCTTT	CASSLPLGLNTEAFF
NA	TRBV19	NA	TRBJ2-1	TGTGCCAGTAGTATATCTAGCGTGCTCTCCTACAATGAGCAGTTCTTC	CASSISSVLSYNEQFF
NA	TRBV19	NA	TRBJ2-5	TGTGCCAGTAGCCTCACGGGGTCGGGAAGGGAGACCCAGTACTTC	CASSLTGSGRETQYF
NA	TRBV29-1	NA	TRBJ1-4	TGCAGCGTTGAACATGGGGGCTCGAGCCCCGCAAAACTGTTTTTT	CSVEHGGSSPAKLFF
TRBD1	TRBV6-5	NA	TRBJ2-1	TGTGCCAGCAGTTACAGGGGGACAGGGGCACAGGAGCAGTTCTTC	CASSYRGTGAQEQFF
NA	TRBV5-8	NA	TRBJ2-1	TGTGCCAGCAGCCCTCGACCAGGCTCCTACAATGAGCAGTTCTTC	CASSPRPGSYNEQFF
NA	TRBV6-5	NA	TRBJ2-7	TGTGCCAGCAGGAGGGGGTGGGTAGAATCCTACGAGCAGTACTTC	CASRRGWVESYEQYF
NA	TRBV27	NA	TRBJ2-3	TGTGCCAGCAGTTTATCGGGGGAGGCGGACCGATATTTT	CASSLSGEADRYF
NA	TRBV18	NA	TRBJ1-5	TGTGCCAGCTCACCACCAGGGGGGAACAATCAGCCCCAGCATTTT	CASSPPGGNNQPQHF
NA	TRBV18	once	TRBJ1-2	TGTGCCAGCTCACGCCAAACAGGGACGGGAGGCTACACCTTC	CASSRQTGTGGYTF
NA	TRBV19	NA	TRBJ1-2	TGTGCCAGTAGTATAAAGGGGACGACAGGAGGCTACACCTTC	CASSIKGTTGGYTF
NA	TRBV5-4	NA	TRBJ2-2	TGTGCCAGCAGCTTTTTGGCCAGGGCCGGGGAGCTGTTTTTT	CASSFLARAGELFF
NA	TRBV3-1/TRBV3-2	NA	TRBJ1-2	TGTGCCAGCAGCCCTCCGGGACAAATTATGAAGCACACCTTC	CASSPPGQIMKHTF
TRBD1	TRBV10-1	NA	TRBJ1-5	TGCGCCAGCCAACAGGACAGGGGCAATCAGCCCCAGCATTTT	CASQQDRGNQPQHF
NA	TRBV7-2	NA	TRBJ2-3	TGTGCCAGCAGCTTGAAGCAGGGCACAGATACGCAGTATTTT	CASSLKQGTDTQYF
TRBD1	TRBV6-2/TRBV6-3	NA	TRBJ1-5	TGTGCCAGCAGCCCGACAGGGCACAATCAGCCCCAGCATTTT	CASSPTGHNQPQHF
NA	TRBV11-2	NA	TRBJ2-7	TGTGCCAGCAGCTTAACGGGCATAAGTTCCGAGCAGTACTTC	CASSLTGISSEQYF
NA	TRBV5-8	once	TRBJ2-7	TGTGCCAGCAGAGCAGGGCTCTCCTACGAGCAGTACTTC	CASRAGLSYEQYF
NA	TRBV28	NA	TRBJ1-2	TGTGCCAGCAGAAAGAATATCTATGGCTACACCTTC	CASRKNIYGYTF
NA	TRBV3-1/TRBV3-2	NA	TRBJ1-1	TGTGCCAGCAGCCAAGAAGCCTGGGGCACTGAAGCTTTCTTT	CASSQEAWGTEAFF
NA	TRBV7-7	NA	TRBJ1-5	TGTGCCAGCCAATGGGGGGACAATCAGCCCCAGCATTTT	CASQWGDNQPQHF
TRBD1	TRBV14	NA	TRBJ1-4	TGTGCCAGCAGCAGAGACAGGGGTCGTAATGAAAAACTGTTTTTT	CASSRDRGRNEKLFF